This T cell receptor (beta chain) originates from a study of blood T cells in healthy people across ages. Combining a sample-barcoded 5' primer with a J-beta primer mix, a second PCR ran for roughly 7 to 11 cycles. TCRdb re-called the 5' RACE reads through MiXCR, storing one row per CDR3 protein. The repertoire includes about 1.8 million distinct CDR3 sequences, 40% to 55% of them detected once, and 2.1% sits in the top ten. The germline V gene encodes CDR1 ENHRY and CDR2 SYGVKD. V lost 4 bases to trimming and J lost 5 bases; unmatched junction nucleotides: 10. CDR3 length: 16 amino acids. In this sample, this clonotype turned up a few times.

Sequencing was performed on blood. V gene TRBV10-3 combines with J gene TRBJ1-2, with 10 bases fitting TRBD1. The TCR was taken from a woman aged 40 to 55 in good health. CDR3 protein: CAISAAGTGDGYGYTF. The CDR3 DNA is TGTGCCATCAGTGCTGCGGGGACAGGGGATGGTTATGGCTACACCTTC.